This T cell receptor beta chain was retrieved from a study of T cells after yellow fever vaccination. As for the study in general: Where fractions had low cell numbers, libraries were prepared from them with the SMART-Seq v4 Ultra Low Input RNA kit.

UMIs and a universal primer site were added when TCR cDNA was made by 5'RACE template switching. TCRdb reanalysed the 5' RACE reads using MiXCR and keeps one entry per CDR3 protein. The sample contains 450,000 to 600,000 distinct CDR3 sequences, roughly 17% of which appear only once. Comments on this clonotype: Its antigen is currently unknown.

The CDR3 covers 15 residues. The V gene's germline CDR1 is DFQATT and CDR2 SNEGSKA (reference sequence). V lost 4 bases, J lost 5 bases, and 10 bases stayed unmatched. Study-wide results and caveats: A secondary response was less intense yet reached its peak sooner, at day 5 versus 15.

The sample was PBMCs, taken less than 6 days after the first yellow fever vaccination. The rearrangement links TRBV20-1 to TRBJ2-7; 11 nucleotides agree with TRBD1. This receptor was taken from a man aged 18 to 29 who received the YFV17D yellow fever vaccine. The CDR3 DNA is TGCAGTGCTACCAGCGGGACAGGGGGTTTCGACGAGCAGTACTTC. As protein: CSATSGTGGFDEQYF.